This is a list of T cell receptor beta chains from one sample in a study of cytomegalovirus exposure and HLA in healthy donors. Repertoires were generated with immunoSEQ multiplex PCR, while TCRdb's copy carries only in-frame clones and drops some. The table lists approximately 110,000 clones, roughly 81% of them singletons. The source material was PBMCs. These receptors were obtained from a woman in her 30s in good health and CMV-seronegative. Each CDR3 is given with its conserved first and last residue. A D gene is named only where the DNA matches it firmly. Clone size is shown for a subset of rows, as once, few, many or a class of expanded clone.

TRBJ1-2,.,14,TRBV10-3,.,CAVYAPGGMYGYTF,TGTGCCGTTTATGCCCCCGGAGGGATGTATGGCTACACCTTC
TRBJ1-1,.,14,TRBV5-1,.,CASWKTGGNTEAFF,TGCGCCAGCTGGAAGACGGGAGGGAACACTGAAGCTTTCTTT
TRBJ2-2,TRBD2,15,TRBV11-1,.,CTSTLHGRASGELFF,TGTACCAGCACCTTACACGGGAGGGCCTCGGGGGAGCTGTTTTTT
TRBJ2-3,TRBD2,16,TRBV5-1,many,CASSLGGTSVGDTQYF,TGCGCCAGCAGCTTGGGCGGGACTAGCGTTGGAGATACGCAGTATTTT
TRBJ2-1,TRBD1,13,TRBV30,.,CAKGTGIGNEQFF,TGTGCCAAGGGGACAGGGATAGGGAATGAGCAGTTCTTC
TRBJ1-4,TRBD1,14,TRBV30,few,CAWSVNRGREKLFF,TGTGCCTGGAGTGTAAACAGGGGAAGAGAAAAACTGTTTTTT
TRBJ1-1,.,13,TRBV6-5,.,CASRTQGNTEAFF,TGTGCCAGCAGAACACAGGGTAACACTGAAGCTTTCTTT
TRBJ1-2,.,11,TRBV20-1,.,CRAGYAYGYTF,TGTAGAGCGGGATATGCCTATGGCTACACCTTC
TRBJ2-5,.,13,TRBV4-2,.,CASSQGQQETQYF,TGTGCCAGCAGTCAAGGACAGCAAGAGACCCAGTACTTC
TRBJ1-3,TRBD1,15,TRBV7-9,.,CASSDNSRGPDTIYF,TGTGCCAGCAGCGACAATAGCAGGGGGCCGGACACCATATATTTT
TRBJ1-1,.,11,TRBV6-6,.,CASSLPRGAFF,TGTGCCAGCAGCCTACCCCGGGGAGCTTTCTTT
TRBJ2-5,.,17,TRBV28,.,CASTNRVPQKGHETQYF,TGTGCCAGCACCAACCGGGTGCCGCAAAAGGGGCATGAGACCCAGTACTTC
TRBJ2-1,.,16,TRBV28,.,CASSPPGLDSYNEQFF,TGTGCCAGCAGCCCCCCCGGACTGGATTCCTACAATGAGCAGTTCTTC
TRBJ1-1,TRBD1,15,TRBV9,.,CASTVGLQGGAEAFF,TGTGCCAGCACCGTGGGCCTACAGGGGGGGGCTGAAGCTTTCTTT
TRBJ2-3,.,13,TRBV6-5,.,CASSYSRYDTQYF,TGTGCCAGCAGTTACTCGAGGTACGATACGCAGTATTTT
TRBJ2-7,TRBD2,15,TRBV7-3,.,CASSLGGLATYEQYF,TGTGCCAGCAGCTTAGGGGGACTAGCGACCTACGAGCAGTACTTC
TRBJ2-7,.,13,TRBV4-2,.,CASSQGTLYEQYF,TGTGCCAGCAGCCAAGGGACTCTTTACGAGCAGTACTTC
TRBJ1-2,.,15,TRBV11-3,.,CASSLENWTRYGYTF,TGTGCCAGCAGCTTAGAAAACTGGACACGCTATGGCTACACCTTC
TRBJ2-5,TRBD2,10,TRBV28,.,CASGVGGADF,TGTGCCAGCGGCGTCGGGGGGGCCGACTTC
TRBJ2-3,.,14,TRBV9,.,CASSGAGATDTQYF,TGTGCCAGCAGCGGGGCGGGGGCGACAGATACGCAGTATTTT
TRBJ1-1,.,15,TRBV6-6,.,CASHHRTPGITEAFF,TGTGCCAGTCACCATCGGACCCCGGGGATCACTGAAGCTTTCTTT
TRBJ1-4,.,14,TRBV5-4,once,CASSLGGSNEKLFF,TGTGCCAGCAGCTTAGGGGGTTCTAATGAAAAACTGTTTTTT
TRBJ1-2,.,12,TRBV2,.,CASSRENYGYTF,TGTGCCAGCAGCAGGGAAAACTATGGCTACACCTTC
TRBJ1-5,TRBD1,15,TRBV7-9,.,CSSSLDDRANQPQHF,TGTTCCAGCAGCTTAGACGACAGGGCCAATCAGCCCCAGCATTTT
TRBJ2-3,TRBD1,15,TRBV6-5,.,CASRPGTGARDTQYF,TGTGCCAGCAGACCGGGGACAGGCGCCCGGGATACGCAGTATTTT
TRBJ1-6,.,15,TRBV7-2,.,CASSFSQALNSPLHF,TGTGCCAGCAGCTTTTCACAGGCCTTAAATTCACCCCTCCACTTT
TRBJ2-7,.,15,TRBV14,.,CASSQVAGLTYEQYF,TGTGCCAGCAGCCAAGTCGCCGGTTTGACCTACGAGCAGTACTTC
TRBJ1-3,.,17,TRBV10-3,.,CAIRSGVGSPPGNTIYF,TGTGCCATCAGGTCGGGGGTGGGCAGTCCCCCTGGAAACACCATATATTTT
TRBJ2-5,TRBD2,14,TRBV5-4,.,CASRLAGGGKTQYF,TGTGCCAGCCGACTAGCGGGGGGCGGAAAGACCCAGTACTTC
TRBJ1-2,.,11,TRBV30,.,CAWIREGGYTF,TGTGCCTGGATTAGGGAGGGTGGCTACACCTTC
TRBJ1-3,TRBD1,15,TRBV7-9,.,CASSRTGTSGNTIYF,TGTGCCAGCAGCCGGACAGGGACTTCTGGAAACACCATATATTTT
TRBJ1-5,.,16,TRBV7-8,.,CASGAGAASSNQPQHF,TGCGCCAGCGGGGCAGGGGCCGCGAGTAGCAATCAGCCCCAGCATTTT
TRBJ1-4,.,13,TRBV25-1,.,CASSSPGKGKLFF,TGTGCCAGCAGTTCCCCAGGGAAAGGAAAACTGTTTTTT
TRBJ2-1,TRBD1,16,TRBV5-1,.,CASSLAPGQGFREQFF,TGCGCCAGCAGCTTGGCCCCGGGACAGGGTTTTCGTGAGCAGTTCTTC
TRBJ1-5,.,15,TRBV6-6,.,CASSYFEETNQPQHF,TGTGCCAGCAGTTACTTCGAGGAGACTAATCAGCCCCAGCATTTT
TRBJ2-1,TRBD2,16,TRBV5-1,.,CASTDASGTSYNEQFF,TGCGCCAGCACTGATGCTAGCGGGACCTCCTACAATGAGCAGTTCTTC
TRBJ2-7,.,14,TRBV4-1,.,CASSQGRLVYEQYF,TGTGCCAGCAGCCAAGGGAGACTAGTCTACGAGCAGTACTTC